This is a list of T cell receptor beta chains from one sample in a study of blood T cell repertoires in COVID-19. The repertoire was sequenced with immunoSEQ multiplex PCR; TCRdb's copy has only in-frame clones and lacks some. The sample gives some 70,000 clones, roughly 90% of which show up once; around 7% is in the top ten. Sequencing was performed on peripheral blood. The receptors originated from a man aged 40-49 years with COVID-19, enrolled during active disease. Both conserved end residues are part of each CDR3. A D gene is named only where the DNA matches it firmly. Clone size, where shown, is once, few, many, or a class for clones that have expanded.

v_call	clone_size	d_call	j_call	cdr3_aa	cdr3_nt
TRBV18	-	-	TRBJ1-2	CASSPGGFGFGYTF	TGTGCCAGCTCACCAGGCGGTTTCGGCTTTGGCTACACCTTC
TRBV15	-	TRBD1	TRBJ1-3	CATRDRGLTGNTIYF	TGTGCCACCCGGGACAGGGGGCTTACTGGAAACACCATATATTTT
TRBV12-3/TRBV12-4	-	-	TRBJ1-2	CASSFLQAYGYTF	TGTGCCAGCAGTTTCCTACAGGCTTATGGCTACACCTTC
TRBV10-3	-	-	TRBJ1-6	CAISVGDINSPLHF	TGTGCCATCAGCGTCGGGGACATTAATTCACCCCTCCACTTT
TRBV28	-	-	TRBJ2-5	CASSLSGEETQYF	TGTGCCAGCAGTTTATCAGGGGAGGAGACCCAGTACTTC
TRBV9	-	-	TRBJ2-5	CASSNPERGETQYF	TGTGCCAGCAGTAACCCCGAACGGGGAGAGACCCAGTACTTC
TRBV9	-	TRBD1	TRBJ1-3	CASSVAPGGGNTIYF	TGTGCCAGCAGCGTAGCCCCAGGGGGTGGAAACACCATATATTTT
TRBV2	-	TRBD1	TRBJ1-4	CASSLRDRGLF	TGTGCCAGCAGTTTGCGGGACAGGGGGCTTTTT
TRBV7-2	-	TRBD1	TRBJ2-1	CASSLVGQPYNEQFF	TGTGCCAGCAGCTTAGTGGGACAGCCTTACAATGAGCAGTTCTTC
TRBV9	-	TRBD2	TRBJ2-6	CASGSGGHSGANVLTF	TGTGCCAGCGGGAGCGGGGGGCACTCTGGGGCCAACGTCCTGACTTTC
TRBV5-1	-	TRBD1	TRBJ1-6	CASSETTGGTSPLHF	TGCGCCAGCAGCGAAACTACAGGGGGAACATCACCCCTCCACTTT
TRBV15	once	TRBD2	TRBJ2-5	CATSGRLAGQETQYF	TGTGCCACCAGCGGGAGACTAGCGGGCCAAGAGACCCAGTACTTC
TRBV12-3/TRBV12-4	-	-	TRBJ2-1	CASSSPPEREQFF	TGTGCCAGCAGTTCCCCTCCTGAGAGGGAGCAGTTCTTC
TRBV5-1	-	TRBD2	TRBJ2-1	CASSLYGGAGNEQFF	TGCGCCAGCAGCTTGTACGGGGGGGCCGGCAATGAGCAGTTCTTC
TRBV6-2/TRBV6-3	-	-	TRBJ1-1	CASSGTTDRTEAFF	TGTGCCAGCAGTGGGACAACGGACAGAACTGAAGCTTTCTTT
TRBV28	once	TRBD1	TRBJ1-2	CASSDPGQGANGYTF	TGTGCCAGCAGTGATCCGGGACAGGGGGCGAATGGCTACACCTTC